Below are 22 T cell receptor beta chains sequenced from a single sample in a study of T cell clones after liver transplantation. Some clones are missing from TCRdb's copy, which holds only in-frame ones; the method was immunoSEQ multiplex PCR. The sample has about 85,000 clones, 80% to 85% seen once. Sequences were derived from CD4+ T cells from blood, sampled about 46 months after liver transplant. These receptors were taken from a human patient who received a liver transplant. The graft donor may have contributed some T cells.

V and J are TRBV5-4 and TRBJ2-5; 12 positions agree with TRBD2. This CDR3 has 17 amino acids. Trimming removed 0 bases from V and 2 bases from J; junction bases left unmatched: 5. CDR1 is SGHNT and CDR2 is YYREEE in the germline V gene (reference sequence). The CDR3 DNA is TGTGCCAGCAGCTTGGGTGCTAGCGGGAGGGGACAAGAGACCCAGTACTTC. Translating gives CASSLGASGRGQETQYF.

This chain uses TRBV10-3 with TRBJ2-7, with 9 bases aligning to TRBD1. After removal of 8 bases from V and 3 bases from J, the junction contained 11 bases not matched to a gene. This CDR3 region has 15 residues. Per the germline V gene, CDR1 is ENHRY and CDR2 is SYGVKD. The DNA of the CDR3 is TGTGCCATCGGCAGGCTCCGGGACAGGGTCTACGAGCAGTACTTC. Its translation is CAIGRLRDRVYEQYF.

The rearrangement uses TRBV5-1 and TRBJ2-5; D not certain. Germline CDR1 and CDR2: SGHRS and YFSETQ. V was clipped by 3 bases and J by 4 bases, with 13 bases between them. This CDR3 contains 14 residues. The CDR3 here is CASSYNNGLETQYF. The DNA of the CDR3 is TGCGCCAGCAGCTATAATAACGGGTTAGAGACCCAGTACTTC.

V usage is TRBV2 and J usage is TRBJ1-5; possibly TRBD1 for D (5 bases). Germline loops: CDR1 SNHLY, CDR2 FYNNEI. The CDR3 is 15 amino acids. V lost 6 bases and J 0 bases, leaving 12 bases between the germline ends. CDR3 in DNA: TGTGCCAGCAGGGGGGGAGCCCTTAGCAATCAGCCCCAGCATTTT. It translates to CASRGGALSNQPQHF.

The V call is TRBV2, the J call TRBJ1-1; TRBD1 agrees at 7 bases. V was clipped by 5 bases and J by 4 bases; unmatched bases: 7. Per the germline V gene, CDR1 is SNHLY and CDR2 is FYNNEI. The CDR3 covers 14 residues. CDR3 DNA sequence: TGTGCCAGCAGTCGGGACAGTCTTGGCACTGAAGCTTTCTTT. Protein product: CASSRDSLGTEAFF.

The chain couples TRBV5-1 to TRBJ2-5; TRBD1 matches 7 bases. J lost 5 bases, V lost 4 bases, and 11 bases had no gene match. The germline CDR1 and CDR2 sequences are SGHRS and YFSETQ. This CDR3 has 15 residues. The CDR3 DNA is TGCGCCAGCAGCCACGAGGGGGCTCAGGCGGAGACCCAGTACTTC. It translates to CASSHEGAQAETQYF.

This chain joins TRBV6-5 and TRBJ1-3; D ambiguous. Germline CDR1 reads MNHEY; CDR2 reads SVGAGI. V lost 4 bases and J 2 bases, leaving 9 bases between the germline ends. CDR3 length: 14 amino acids. CDR3 sequence reads: CASSSPGPGNTIYF. In DNA form, the CDR3 reads TGTGCCAGCAGTTCACCGGGTCCTGGAAACACCATATATTTT.

This rearrangement joins TRBV6-1 to TRBJ1-2, with unresolved D. CDR3 length equals 14 residues. Per the germline V gene, CDR1 is MNHNS and CDR2 is SASEGT. The V end lost 0 bases, the J end lost 1 base, and 6 bases lay between the germline ends. CDR3 bases: TGTGCCAGCAGTGAAGCGGGCGGTAACTATGGCTACACCTTC. This encodes CASSEAGGNYGYTF.

V is TRBV27 and J is TRBJ2-1, with 10 bases fitting TRBD2. Germline loops: CDR1 MNHEY, CDR2 SMNVEV (reference sequence). This CDR3 comprises 15 residues. Trimming at V came to 7 bases and at J to 10 bases, leaving 13 bases not matched to a gene. This chain's CDR3 is CASTRTSGAPGEQFF. The DNA of the CDR3 is TGTGCCAGCACCCGAACTAGCGGGGCGCCTGGGGAGCAGTTCTTC.

The chain couples TRBV29-1 to TRBJ2-7; TRBD1 matches at 8 bases. The CDR3 consists of 13 residues. The J segment lost 4 bases and the V segment lost 4 bases, leaving 6 bases of the junction unmatched. Germline lookup yields CDR1 SQVTM and CDR2 ANQGSEA. The CDR3 loop is CSVGGTGQYEQYF. CDR3 sequence (DNA): TGCAGCGTTGGGGGGACAGGACAGTACGAGCAGTACTTC.

This sequence joins TRBV5-6 and TRBJ1-2; D is undetermined. The CDR3 consists of 15 residues. Germline loops: CDR1 SGHDT, CDR2 YYEEEE. Trimming took off 1 base at V and 0 bases at J, with 10 bases between the two ends. The CDR3 is CASSLMTGSNYGYTF. In nucleotides, the CDR3 is TGTGCCAGCAGCTTGATGACCGGATCTAACTATGGCTACACCTTC.

Only one count was recorded for this clone. This chain links TRBV6-5 with TRBJ2-1; unclear D gene. The CDR3 covers 15 residues. Germline CDR1 MNHEY, CDR2 SVGAGI. Deletions cut 7 bases from V and 0 bases from J, with 13 bases between. CDR3 DNA sequence: TGTGCCAGCACCCTGACTGTAAGCTCCTACAATGAGCAGTTCTTC. Encoded protein: CASTLTVSSYNEQFF.

The chain has TRBV6-5 and TRBJ2-4; D may correspond to TRBD1 or TRBD2 (5 bases each). The CDR3 runs 15 residues. Germline CDR1 is MNHEY and CDR2 is SVGAGI. V was pared by 6 bases and J by 0 bases, with 12 bases between. CDR3 region: CASSSGGGAKNIQYF. In DNA, the CDR3 is TGTGCCAGCAGCTCCGGTGGGGGAGCCAAAAACATTCAGTACTTC.

This chain links TRBV15 with TRBJ1-5; D unclear. CDR1 and CDR2 (germline): LNHNV, YYDKDF (reference sequence). This CDR3 is built from 15 residues. V was cut by 0 bases and J by 7 bases, with 13 bases left in between. CDR3 residues: CATSREGTFGQPQHF. The DNA for the CDR3 is TGTGCCACCAGCAGAGAGGGAACATTTGGACAGCCCCAGCATTTT.

V usage is TRBV12-5 and J usage is TRBJ2-7; D is unresolved. The CDR3 is 13 residues long. Germline V gene sequence: CDR1 LGHNT, CDR2 FRNRAP. With 6 bases removed from V and 2 bases from J, the gap between germline ends came to 11 bases. The CDR3 here is CASGPLPAYEQYF. The CDR3 region has the DNA TGTGCTAGTGGCCCTCTTCCAGCCTACGAGCAGTACTTC. The whole variable domain, filled in from reference TRBV12-5 and TRBJ2-7, reads DARVTQTPRHKVTEMGQEVTMRCQPILGHNTVFWYRQTMMQGLELLAYFRNRAPLDDSGMPKDRFSAEMPDATLATLKIQPSEPRDSAVYFCASGPLPAYEQYFGPGTRLTVT.

V is TRBV7-8 and J is TRBJ2-2; D is unclear. The CDR3 has 15 amino acids. Germline V gene data show CDR1 as SGHVS and CDR2 as FQNEAQ. Trimming took 2 bases from V and 0 from J, leaving 7 bases between them. Here the CDR3 DNA reads TGTGCCAGCAGCTTACGGCCAACGAACACCGGGGAGCTGTTTTTT. Protein: CASSLRPTNTGELFF.

J is TRBJ2-3 and V is TRBV28; D not resolved. The germline V gene encodes CDR1 MDHEN and CDR2 SYDVKM. Trimming cost V 3 bases and J 11 bases, with 12 bases left between them. This CDR3 has 12 amino acids. CDR3 region: CASSLGLSMQYF. CDR3 bases: TGTGCCAGCAGTTTGGGTCTTAGCATGCAGTATTTT.

The V and J genes are TRBV9 and TRBJ2-5, with TRBD2 matching over 16 bases. CDR3 length equals 16 residues. Germline CDR1 reads SGDLS; CDR2 reads YYNGEE. With V trimmed by 4 bases and J by 5 bases, 5 bases remained unmatched. In DNA, the CDR3 is TGTGCCAGCAGCCCTGGGACTAGCGGGAGGGAGGAGACCCAGTACTTC. This sequence encodes CASSPGTSGREETQYF.

This rearrangement joins TRBV14 to TRBJ2-3; 13 bases line up with TRBD2. The CDR3 spans 16 residues. The ends lost 4 bases at V and 6 bases at J; junction bases unmatched: 7. Germline assignment: CDR1 SGHDN and CDR2 FVKESK. This chain's CDR3 is CASSLGLAGAVDTQYF. In DNA, the CDR3 is TGTGCCAGCAGCCTCGGACTAGCGGGAGCGGTGGATACGCAGTATTTT.

V gene TRBV18 combines with J gene TRBJ2-1; 13 bases map to TRBD2. CDR1 and CDR2 (germline): KGHSH, LQKENI. Trimming took 3 bases from V and 9 from J; bases not matched to a gene: 8. This CDR3 comprises 16 residues. CDR3 coding DNA: TGTGCCAGCTCACCGCGGACTAGCGGGAGAGTTGGTGAGCAGTTCTTC. This sequence encodes CASSPRTSGRVGEQFF.

V is TRBV9 and J is TRBJ2-7, with a weak D call TRBD1 (5 bases). V gave up 1 base and J gave up 6 bases, with 17 bases separating them. Germline CDR1 is SGDLS and CDR2 is YYNGEE. The CDR3 sequence is 15 residues long. The CDR3 DNA reads TGTGCCAGCAGCGTACGGCCCAGTGGGGCTGGCGAGCAGTACTTC. Residues: CASSVRPSGAGEQYF.

The chain carries TRBV7-3 and TRBJ1-1, with unresolved D. Germline CDR1 is SGHTA and CDR2 is FQGTGA. Trimming removed 1 base at V and 3 bases at J, with 12 bases between. CDR3 length: 15 amino acids. In DNA form, the CDR3 reads TGTGCCAGCAGCTTAAACCCCAACCTGGACACTGAAGCTTTCTTT. This encodes CASSLNPNLDTEAFF.